This TCR beta chain comes out of a study of TIL therapy for anti-PD-1-resistant metastatic lung cancer. Study background: Most patients had lung adenocarcinoma; four tumors were EGFR-mutant, two ALK-rearranged; half smoked currently or formerly.

A note on this clone: Its cognate antigen is unknown.

The immunoSEQ assay was v3. Here immunoSEQ multiplex PCR was the method, and the copy in TCRdb shows in-frame clones only, minus some. The profile shows approximately 87,000 clones, about two thirds of them singletons. This CDR3 has 14 amino acids. Germline assignment: CDR1 SSHAT and CDR2 FNYEAQ (reference sequence). V lost 0 bases and J lost 5, with 10 bases in between. The sample's time point: pre-treatment sample, taken before nivolumab and TIL therapy. Pleural nodules or supraclavicular lymph nodes made up most of the excised metastases sampled. Patients then received nivolumab; progressors got lymphodepletion, TIL and IL-2. Overall study results and limits: TIL cultures after expansion showed higher clonality and lower diversity than baseline tumor (median about 6% vs 30%). Many TIL product clones were absent from baseline tumor, suggesting clonal contraction.

The sample was tumor tissue, taken at baseline. The receptor's source is a person aged 30 to 80 with non-small cell lung cancer. The chain is built from TRBV7-7 and TRBJ2-5, with D possibly matching TRBD1 (5 bases). CDR3 region: CASSLAGVGETQYF. The DNA of the CDR3 is TGTGCCAGCAGCTTAGCAGGGGTTGGGGAGACCCAGTACTTC.